The 20 T cell receptor beta chains below all came from one sample that was sequenced in a study of vaccination and CD4 T cells after COVID-19 (dated by TCRdb to between 2021 and 2024). Libraries were prepared through PCR. This sample was sequenced with an Illumina iSeq 100. At the Johns Hopkins FTIC core, DNA from the cultured CD4+ T cells underwent TCR sequencing with the Oncomine TCR Beta short-read assay. TCRdb redid the processing of the public reads, applying fastp at Q25 and MiXCR, and retained in-frame beta chains. Here each entry gathers all rows of one CDR3 protein and keeps the most common genes and DNA. The sample data list approximately 21,000 distinct CDR3 sequences, and about half of these were observed just once. The top ten clones comprise approximately 12% of the sample. Their antigens are not known. The treatment or condition label on this specimen signifies: approximately 10-day PBMC culture with coronavirus spike peptide pools or control peptides (ViraFEST assay).

The specimen sequenced was cultured CD4+ T cells from blood. The receptor set was obtained from a human donor with COVID-19.

This clonotype was observed a handful of times. The chain couples TRBV7-9 to TRBJ1-2; 10 bases align to TRBD1. Germline V gives CDR1 SEHNR, CDR2 FQNEAQ (reference sequence). Losses at the gene ends were 5 bases for V and 4 bases for J; bases not matched to a gene: 10. The length of the CDR3 is 16 residues. The CDR3 DNA sequence: TGTGCCAGCAGCACCACTGACAGGGGGCTAAGCTATGGCTACACCTTC. Amino acids: CASSTTDRGLSYGYTF.

This rearrangement joins TRBV6-1 to TRBJ2-2; TRBD2 is a possible D gene (5 bases). Germline V CDR1 and CDR2: MNHNS, SASEGT. The CDR3 sequence is 15 residues long. V was shortened by 8 bases and J by 1 base, with 14 bases between the two germline ends. Here the CDR3 DNA reads TGTGCCAGCCAACTGCGGACTGGGAACACCGGGGAGCTGTTTTTT. This encodes CASQLRTGNTGELFF.

V gene TRBV20-1 combines with J gene TRBJ1-3; TRBD1 is a possible D gene (6 bases). The CDR3 contains 15 residues. V gave up 3 bases and J gave up 0 bases, with 12 bases separating them. CDR1 and CDR2 from the germline V gene are DFQATT and SNEGSKA (reference sequence). CDR3 amino acids: CSASWGALSGNTIYF. The DNA for the CDR3 is TGCAGTGCTAGCTGGGGGGCCCTCTCTGGAAACACCATATATTTT.

V gene TRBV27 combines with J gene TRBJ1-4; TRBD1 aligns across 8 bases. Germline loops: CDR1 MNHEY, CDR2 SMNVEV (reference sequence). The CDR3 runs 14 residues. Trimming at V came to 6 bases and at J to 7 bases, leaving 7 bases not matched to a gene. CDR3 region: CASRPQGAREKLFF. The CDR3 bases are TGTGCCAGCAGACCCCAGGGGGCTCGTGAAAAACTGTTTTTT.

By its share, this clonotype is medium-sized (0.01 to 0.1%). The V gene is TRBV20-1, the J gene TRBJ1-1; possibly TRBD1 for D (5 bases). The CDR3 contains 16 residues. The V gene lost 4 bases and the J gene lost 1 base, with 19 bases spanning the gap. The V gene's germline CDR1 is DFQATT and CDR2 SNEGSKA (reference sequence). The DNA of the CDR3 is TGCAGTGCTACCCGGCCGAAGGGAGGGGCGAACACTGAAGCTTTCTTT. Translated: CSATRPKGGANTEAFF.

This chain joins TRBV27 and TRBJ1-2; possibly TRBD1 for D (5 bases). Germline CDR1 MNHEY, CDR2 SMNVEV (reference sequence). The CDR3 loop spans 14 amino acids. Trimming removed 8 bases at V and 3 bases at J, with 16 bases between. CDR3 residues: CASRPVWGDYGYTF. Here the CDR3 DNA reads TGTGCCAGCCGTCCTGTTTGGGGGGACTATGGCTACACCTTC.

This clonotype was detected a few times. This chain links TRBV6-1 with TRBJ1-5; 9 bases fit TRBD1. V lost 6 bases, J lost 2 bases, and 11 bases stayed unmatched. The CDR3 spans 17 residues. CDR1 and CDR2 from the germline V gene are MNHNS and SASEGT. CDR3 DNA sequence: TGTGCCAGCAGGAGACGGACAGGGGAAGGAGGCAATCAGCCCCAGCATTTT. It yields the protein CASRRRTGEGGNQPQHF.

Only a few counts were recorded for this clonotype. V usage is TRBV7-2 and J usage is TRBJ1-5; tentative D call: TRBD1 (6 bases). In germline, CDR1 is SGHTA, CDR2 FQGNSA. V lost 2 bases, J lost 3 bases, and 11 bases lay in between. The CDR3 length is 15 residues. The CDR3 DNA reads as TGTGCCAGCAGCTTATGGACAGATGTCAATCAGCCCCAGCATTTT. Protein: CASSLWTDVNQPQHF.

This rearrangement joins TRBV11-3 to TRBJ1-1; D call uncertain. The germline CDR1 and CDR2 sequences are SGHNT and YENEEA. The CDR3 has 12 residues. V shed 5 bases and J shed 6 bases, with 10 bases lying between them. CDR3 in DNA: TGTGCCAGCAGCCCCACGTCCCCTGAAGCTTTCTTT. It specifies CASSPTSPEAFF.

A note on this clonotype: Germline is not matched at one junction end, which may reflect a read error. J is TRBJ2-2 and V is TRBV7-7, with D tentatively TRBD1 or TRBD2 (5 bases each). Germline assignment: CDR1 SSHAT and CDR2 FNYEAQ (reference sequence). The CDR3 runs 15 residues. In DNA, the CDR3 is TGTGCTAGCAGTGAGGGGACCTTGAACACCGGGGAGCTGTTTTTT. This encodes CASSEGTLNTGELFF.

This clonotype was seen only a few times. The chain uses TRBV6-1 and TRBJ2-2; TRBD2 matches at 10 bases. The CDR3 has 17 amino acids. Germline assignment: CDR1 MNHNS and CDR2 SASEGT. J was trimmed by 4 bases and V by 11 bases; bases with no gene match: 16. Written as DNA, the CDR3 is TGTGCCGTAAGAGAAAGGGGACTAGCGCACATCACCGGGGAGCTGTTTTTT. This encodes CAVRERGLAHITGELFF.

This chain connects TRBV2 to TRBJ1-5, with 8 bases lining up with TRBD1. Trimming removed 3 bases from V and 7 bases from J; junction bases left unmatched: 8. CDR3 length: 15 residues. CDR1 is SNHLY, CDR2 FYNNEI, per germline. The CDR3: CASSDYDRGRQPQHF. CDR3 bases: TGTGCCAGCAGTGATTATGACAGGGGCCGGCAGCCCCAGCATTTT.

The gene calls are TRBV4-2 and TRBJ2-5; weak D call: TRBD2 (5 bases). The CDR3 has 16 residues. Per germline, CDR1 LGHNA and CDR2 YNFKEQ. Trimming cost V 3 bases and J 2 bases, with 16 bases left between them. The CDR3 reads CASSQMGGPLQETQYF. CDR3 sequence (DNA): TGTGCCAGCAGCCAGATGGGCGGGCCCTTACAAGAGACCCAGTACTTC.

The chain is built from TRBV12-3 or TRBV12-4 and TRBJ1-1, with 8 bases matching TRBD1. The CDR3 runs 14 residues. With 7 bases clipped from V and 1 base from J, the junction kept 5 bases outside the gene matches. Here the CDR3 DNA reads TGTGCCAGCAACGGACAGGGAGGGAACACTGAAGCTTTCTTT. This translates into CASNGQGGNTEAFF.

The chain combines TRBV7-2 with TRBJ1-6; D remains ambiguous. The CDR3 covers 13 residues. Looked up from germline, CDR1 is SGHTA and CDR2 is FQGNSA. V lost 1 base, J lost 7 bases, and 5 bases lay in between. CDR3 nucleotide sequence: TGTGCCAGCAGCTTAGTTCAGAATTCACCCCTCCACTTT. It yields the protein CASSLVQNSPLHF.

V is TRBV6-4 and J is TRBJ1-2; D unresolved. The CDR3 extends over 11 amino acids. From germline, CDR1 is MRHNA and CDR2 SNTAGT. Trimming pared 7 bases from V and 4 bases from J, leaving 7 bases between. The CDR3 region is CASKGSYGYTF. The CDR3, as DNA: TGTGCCAGCAAGGGCAGCTATGGCTACACCTTC.

The chain uses TRBV20-1 and TRBJ1-5, with a possible D match to TRBD1 (5 bases). Germline CDR1 DFQATT, CDR2 SNEGSKA (reference sequence). The V and J ends lost 2 bases and 3 bases respectively, with 11 bases between them. This CDR3 is 14 amino acids long. The CDR3 sequence is CSARSGPINQPQHF. CDR3 sequence (DNA): TGCAGTGCTAGATCGGGACCGATCAATCAGCCCCAGCATTTT.

This clonotype has only a few counts. The chain employs TRBV27 and TRBJ1-5; a possible D gene is TRBD1 (5 bases). CDR1 is MNHEY, CDR2 SMNVEV, per germline (reference sequence). CDR3 length: 16 amino acids. V dropped 7 bases and J dropped 1 base, with 17 bases sitting between them. This chain's CDR3 is CASKLGGVGSNQPQHF. Here the CDR3 DNA reads TGTGCCAGCAAACTGGGAGGGGTCGGCAGCAATCAGCCCCAGCATTTT.

This clonotype was seen a few times. The chain carries TRBV7-9 and TRBJ1-2; D is possibly TRBD1 (6 bases). CDR3 size: 14 residues. V lost 1 base and J 3 bases, leaving 9 bases between the germline ends. The germline gives CDR1 SEHNR, CDR2 FQNEAQ (reference sequence). Here the CDR3 reads CASSLVSGDYGYTF. DNA of the CDR3: TGTGCCAGCAGCTTAGTGTCAGGGGACTATGGCTACACCTTC.

This clonotype was observed a few times. The chain employs TRBV5-8 and TRBJ2-5, with TRBD1 identical over 7 bases. Germline V lookup: CDR1 SGHTS, CDR2 YDEGEE. The CDR3 sequence is 15 residues long. Germline trimming cut 5 bases from V and 5 bases from J; bases unmatched to any gene: 12. The CDR3 nucleotides are TGTGCCAGCAGTTCTAGACAGGGTCGGGGTGAGACCCAGTACTTC. Translation gives CASSSRQGRGETQYF. Based on the CDR3 plus reference TRBV5-8 and TRBJ2-5, the full variable domain is EAGVTQSPTHLIKTRGQQATLRCSPISGHTSVYWYQQALGLGLQFLLWYDEGEERNRGNFPPRFSGRQFPNYSSELNVNALELEDSALYLCASSSRQGRGETQYFGPGTRLLVL.